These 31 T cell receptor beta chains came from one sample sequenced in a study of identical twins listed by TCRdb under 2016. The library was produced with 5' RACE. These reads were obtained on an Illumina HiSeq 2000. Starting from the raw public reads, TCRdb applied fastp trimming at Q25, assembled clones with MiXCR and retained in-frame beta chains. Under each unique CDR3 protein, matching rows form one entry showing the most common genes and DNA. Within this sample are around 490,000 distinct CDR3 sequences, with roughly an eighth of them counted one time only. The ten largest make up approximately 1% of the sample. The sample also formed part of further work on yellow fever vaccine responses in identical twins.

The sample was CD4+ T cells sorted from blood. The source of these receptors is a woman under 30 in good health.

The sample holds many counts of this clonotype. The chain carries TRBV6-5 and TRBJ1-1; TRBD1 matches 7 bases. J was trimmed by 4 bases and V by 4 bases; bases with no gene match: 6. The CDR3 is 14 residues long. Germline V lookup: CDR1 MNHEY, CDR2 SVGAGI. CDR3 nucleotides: TGTGCCAGCAGTTCCCGGCAGGGGGGCACTGAAGCTTTCTTT. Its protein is CASSSRQGGTEAFF.

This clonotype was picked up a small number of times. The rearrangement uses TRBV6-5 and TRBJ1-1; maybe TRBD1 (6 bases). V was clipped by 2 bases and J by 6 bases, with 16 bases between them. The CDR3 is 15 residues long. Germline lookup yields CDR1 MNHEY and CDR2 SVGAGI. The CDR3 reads CASSYRVGGRPEAFF. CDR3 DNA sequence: TGTGCCAGCAGTTACCGTGTAGGGGGAAGGCCTGAAGCTTTCTTT.

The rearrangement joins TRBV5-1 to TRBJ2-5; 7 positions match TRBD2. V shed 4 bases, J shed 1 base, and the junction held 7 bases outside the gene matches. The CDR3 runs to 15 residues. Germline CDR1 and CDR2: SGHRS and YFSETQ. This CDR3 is CASSPTSSGQETQYF. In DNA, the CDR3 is TGCGCCAGCAGCCCGACCTCTAGCGGCCAAGAGACCCAGTACTTC.

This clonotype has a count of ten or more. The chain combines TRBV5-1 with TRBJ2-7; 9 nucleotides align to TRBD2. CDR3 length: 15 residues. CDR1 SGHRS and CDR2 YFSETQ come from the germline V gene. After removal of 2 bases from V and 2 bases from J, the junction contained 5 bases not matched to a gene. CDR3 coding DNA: TGCGCCAGCAGCTTACTGTCTAGCGGGGCCTACGAGCAGTACTTC. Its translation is CASSLLSSGAYEQYF.

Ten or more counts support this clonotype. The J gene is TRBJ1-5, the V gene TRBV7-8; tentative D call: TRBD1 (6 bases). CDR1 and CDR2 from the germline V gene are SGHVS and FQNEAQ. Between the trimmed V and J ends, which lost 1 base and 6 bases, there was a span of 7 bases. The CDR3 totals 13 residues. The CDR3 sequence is CASSLDRVQPQHF. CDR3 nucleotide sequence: TGTGCCAGCAGCTTAGACAGGGTTCAGCCCCAGCATTTT. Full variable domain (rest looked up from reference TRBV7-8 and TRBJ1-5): GAGVSQSPRYKVAKRGQDVALRCDPISGHVSLFWYQQALGQGPEFLTYFQNEAQLDKSGLPSDRFFAERPEGSVSTLKIQRTQQEDSAVYLCASSLDRVQPQHFGDGTRLSIL.

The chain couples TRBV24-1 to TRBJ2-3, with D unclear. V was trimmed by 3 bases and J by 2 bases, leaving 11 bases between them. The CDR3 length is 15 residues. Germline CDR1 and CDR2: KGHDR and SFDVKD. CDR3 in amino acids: CATSDGDTFTDTQYF. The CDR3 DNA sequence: TGTGCCACCAGTGATGGTGACACCTTCACAGATACGCAGTATTTT.

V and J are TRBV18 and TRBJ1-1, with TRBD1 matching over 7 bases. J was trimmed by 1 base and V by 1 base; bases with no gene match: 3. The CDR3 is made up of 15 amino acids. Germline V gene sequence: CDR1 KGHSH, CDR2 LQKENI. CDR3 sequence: CASSPQQGTNTEAFF. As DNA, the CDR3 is TGTGCCAGCTCACCACAACAGGGGACGAACACTGAAGCTTTCTTT.

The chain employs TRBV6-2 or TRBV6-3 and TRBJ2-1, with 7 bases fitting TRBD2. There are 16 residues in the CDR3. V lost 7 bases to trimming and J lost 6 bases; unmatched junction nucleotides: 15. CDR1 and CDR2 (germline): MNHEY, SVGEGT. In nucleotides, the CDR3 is TGTGCCAGCATTGGGGCCGCGGGAGTAAAGAGCAATGAGCAGTTCTTC. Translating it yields CASIGAAGVKSNEQFF.

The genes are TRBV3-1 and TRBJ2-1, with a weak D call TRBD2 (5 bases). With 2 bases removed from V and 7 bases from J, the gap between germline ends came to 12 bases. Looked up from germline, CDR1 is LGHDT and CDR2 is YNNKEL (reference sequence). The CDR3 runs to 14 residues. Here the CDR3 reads CASSQFPDSNEQFF. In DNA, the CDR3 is TGTGCCAGCAGCCAATTTCCGGACTCTAATGAGCAGTTCTTC.

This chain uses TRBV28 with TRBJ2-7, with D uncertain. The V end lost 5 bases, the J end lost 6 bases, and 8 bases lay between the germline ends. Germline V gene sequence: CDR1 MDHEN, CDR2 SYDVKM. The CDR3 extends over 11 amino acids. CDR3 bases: TGTGCCAGCAGTCCCCGAGTCGAGCAGTACTTC. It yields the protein CASSPRVEQYF.

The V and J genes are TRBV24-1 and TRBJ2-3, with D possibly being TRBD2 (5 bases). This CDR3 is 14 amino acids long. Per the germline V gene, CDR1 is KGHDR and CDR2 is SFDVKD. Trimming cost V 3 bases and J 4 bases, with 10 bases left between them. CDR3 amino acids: CATSDRQRPDTQYF. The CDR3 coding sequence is TGTGCCACCAGTGATCGTCAGCGGCCAGATACGCAGTATTTT.

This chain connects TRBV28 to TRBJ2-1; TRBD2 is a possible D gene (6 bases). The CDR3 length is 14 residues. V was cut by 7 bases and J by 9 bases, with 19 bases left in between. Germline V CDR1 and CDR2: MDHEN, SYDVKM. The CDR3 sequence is CASTGSPSVGEQFF. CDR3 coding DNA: TGTGCCAGCACCGGGAGCCCTAGCGTAGGTGAGCAGTTCTTC.

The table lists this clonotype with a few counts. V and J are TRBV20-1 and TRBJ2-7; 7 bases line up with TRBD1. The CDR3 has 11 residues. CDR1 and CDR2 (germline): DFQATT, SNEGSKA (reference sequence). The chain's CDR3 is CRAAQGNEQYF. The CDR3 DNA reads TGCAGGGCGGCACAGGGGAACGAGCAGTACTTC.

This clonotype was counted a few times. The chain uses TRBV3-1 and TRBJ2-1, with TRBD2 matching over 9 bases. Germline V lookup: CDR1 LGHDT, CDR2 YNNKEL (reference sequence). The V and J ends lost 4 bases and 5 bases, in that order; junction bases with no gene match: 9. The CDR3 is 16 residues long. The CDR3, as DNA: TGTGCCAGCAGCCCCAGTGCGGGGGGGCGGAACAATGAGCAGTTCTTC. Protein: CASSPSAGGRNNEQFF.

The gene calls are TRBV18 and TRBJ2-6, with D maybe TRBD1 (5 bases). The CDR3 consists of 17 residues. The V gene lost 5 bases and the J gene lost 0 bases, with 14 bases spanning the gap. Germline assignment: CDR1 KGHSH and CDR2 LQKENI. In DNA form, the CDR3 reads TGTGCCAGCTCATTTGACAGAACACGCTCTGGGGCCAACGTCCTGACTTTC. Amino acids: CASSFDRTRSGANVLTF.

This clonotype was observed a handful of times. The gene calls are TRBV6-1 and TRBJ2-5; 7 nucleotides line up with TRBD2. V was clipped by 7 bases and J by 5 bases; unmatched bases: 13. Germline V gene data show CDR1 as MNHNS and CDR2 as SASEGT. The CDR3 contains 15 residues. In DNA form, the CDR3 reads TGTGCCAGCACCTTCTCGGGCGGGGGAAGCGAGACCCAGTACTTC. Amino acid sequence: CASTFSGGGSETQYF.

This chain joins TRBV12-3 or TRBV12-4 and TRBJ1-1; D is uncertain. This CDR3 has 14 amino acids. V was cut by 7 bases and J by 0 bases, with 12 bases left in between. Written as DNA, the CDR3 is TGTGCCAGCAAGGGTCAGGCTCTGAACACTGAAGCTTTCTTT. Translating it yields CASKGQALNTEAFF.

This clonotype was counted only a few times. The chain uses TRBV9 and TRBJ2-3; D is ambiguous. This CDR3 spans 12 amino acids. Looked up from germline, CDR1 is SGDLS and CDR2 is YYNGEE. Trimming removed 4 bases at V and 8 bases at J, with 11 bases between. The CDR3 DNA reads TGTGCCAGCAGCCCGCAACTGGGTACGCAGTATTTT. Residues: CASSPQLGTQYF. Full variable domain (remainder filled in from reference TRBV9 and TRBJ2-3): DSGVTQTPKHLITATGQRVTLRCSPRSGDLSVYWYQQSLDQGLQFLIQYYNGEERAKGNILERFSAQQFPDLHSELNLSSLELGDSALYFCASSPQLGTQYFGPGTRLTVL.

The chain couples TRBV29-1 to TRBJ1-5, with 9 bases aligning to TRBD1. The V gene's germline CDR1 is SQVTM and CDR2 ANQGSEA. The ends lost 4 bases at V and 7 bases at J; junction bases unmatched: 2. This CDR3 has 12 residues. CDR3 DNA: TGCAGCGTTGGGACAGGGGAACAGCCCCAGCATTTT. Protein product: CSVGTGEQPQHF. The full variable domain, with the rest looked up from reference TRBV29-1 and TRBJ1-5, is SAVISQKPSRDICQRGTSLTIQCQVDSQVTMMFWYRQQPGQSLTLIATANQGSEATYESGFVIDKFPISRPNLTFSTLTVSNMSPEDSSIYLCSVGTGEQPQHFGDGTRLSIL.

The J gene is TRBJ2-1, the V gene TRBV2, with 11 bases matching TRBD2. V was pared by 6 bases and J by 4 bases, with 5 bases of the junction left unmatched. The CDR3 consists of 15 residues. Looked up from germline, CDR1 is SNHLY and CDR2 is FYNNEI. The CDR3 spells CASSHSGRGYNEQFF. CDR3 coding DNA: TGTGCCAGCAGCCATAGCGGGAGGGGTTACAATGAGCAGTTCTTC. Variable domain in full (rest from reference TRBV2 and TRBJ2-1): EPEVTQTPSHQVTQMGQEVILRCVPISNHLYFYWYRQILGQKVEFLVSFYNNEISEKSEIFDDQFSVERPDGSNFTLKIRSTKLEDSAMYFCASSHSGRGYNEQFFGPGTRLTVL.

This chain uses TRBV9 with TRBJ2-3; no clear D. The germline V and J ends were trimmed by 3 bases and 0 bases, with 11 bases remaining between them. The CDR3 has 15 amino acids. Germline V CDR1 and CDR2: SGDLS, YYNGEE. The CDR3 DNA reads TGTGCCAGCAGCGGAATGGGCAGGAGCACAGATACGCAGTATTTT. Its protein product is CASSGMGRSTDTQYF.

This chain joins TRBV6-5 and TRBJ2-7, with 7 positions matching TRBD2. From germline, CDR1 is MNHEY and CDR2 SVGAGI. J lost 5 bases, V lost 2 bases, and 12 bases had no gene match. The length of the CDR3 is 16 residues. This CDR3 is CASSYGRGRNRNEQYF. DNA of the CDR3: TGTGCCAGCAGTTACGGGCGGGGGAGAAACAGGAACGAGCAGTACTTC.

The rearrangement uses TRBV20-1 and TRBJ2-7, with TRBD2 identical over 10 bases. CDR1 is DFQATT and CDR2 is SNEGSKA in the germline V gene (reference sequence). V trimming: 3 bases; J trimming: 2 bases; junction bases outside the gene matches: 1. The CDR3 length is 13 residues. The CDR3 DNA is TGCAGTGCTAGCCTAGCGGGGGCCTACGAGCAGTACTTC. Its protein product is CSASLAGAYEQYF.

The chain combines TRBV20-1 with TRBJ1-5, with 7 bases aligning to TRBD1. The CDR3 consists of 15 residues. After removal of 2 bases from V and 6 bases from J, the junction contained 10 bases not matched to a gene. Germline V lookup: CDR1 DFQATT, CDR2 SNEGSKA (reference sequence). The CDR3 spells CSARFGRQGSQPQHF. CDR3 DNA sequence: TGCAGTGCTAGATTCGGCCGACAGGGAAGTCAGCCCCAGCATTTT.

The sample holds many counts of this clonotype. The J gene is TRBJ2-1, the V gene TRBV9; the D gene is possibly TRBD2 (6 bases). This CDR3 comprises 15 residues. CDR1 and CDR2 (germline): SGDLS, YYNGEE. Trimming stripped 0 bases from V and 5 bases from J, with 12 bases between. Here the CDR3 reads CASSVGAGRNNEQFF. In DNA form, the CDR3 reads TGTGCCAGCAGCGTAGGGGCGGGGAGAAACAATGAGCAGTTCTTC.

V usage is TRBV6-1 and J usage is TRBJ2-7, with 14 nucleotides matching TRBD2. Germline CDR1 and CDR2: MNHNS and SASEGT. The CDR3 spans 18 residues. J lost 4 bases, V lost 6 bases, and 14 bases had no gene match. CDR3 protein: CASSTVTSGRAGNYEQYF. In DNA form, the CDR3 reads TGTGCCAGCAGCACCGTGACTAGCGGGAGGGCCGGTAATTACGAGCAGTACTTC.

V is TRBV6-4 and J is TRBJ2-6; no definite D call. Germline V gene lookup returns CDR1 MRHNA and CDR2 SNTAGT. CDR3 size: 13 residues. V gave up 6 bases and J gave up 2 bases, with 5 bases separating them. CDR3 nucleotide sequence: TGTGCCAGCAGCGCAACTGGGGCCAACGTCCTGACTTTC. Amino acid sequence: CASSATGANVLTF.

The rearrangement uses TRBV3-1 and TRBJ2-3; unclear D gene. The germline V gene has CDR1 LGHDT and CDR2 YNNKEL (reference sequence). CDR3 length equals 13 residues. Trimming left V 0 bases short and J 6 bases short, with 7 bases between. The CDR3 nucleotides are TGTGCCAGCAGCCAAGATCGAGTGGATACGCAGTATTTT. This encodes CASSQDRVDTQYF.

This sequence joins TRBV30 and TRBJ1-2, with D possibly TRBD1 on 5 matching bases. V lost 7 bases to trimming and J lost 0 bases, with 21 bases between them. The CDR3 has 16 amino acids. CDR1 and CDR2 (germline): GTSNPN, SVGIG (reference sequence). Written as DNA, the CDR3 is TGTGCCTTTCGGGGGATTCACGTTGGCGCTAACTATGGCTACACCTTC. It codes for CAFRGIHVGANYGYTF.

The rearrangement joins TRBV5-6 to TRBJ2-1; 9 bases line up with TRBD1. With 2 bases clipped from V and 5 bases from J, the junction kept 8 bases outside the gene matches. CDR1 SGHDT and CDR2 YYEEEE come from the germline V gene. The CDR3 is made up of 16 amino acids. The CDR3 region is CASSFRSRQGDNEQFF. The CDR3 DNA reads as TGTGCCAGCAGCTTCCGCTCGAGACAGGGGGACAATGAGCAGTTCTTC.

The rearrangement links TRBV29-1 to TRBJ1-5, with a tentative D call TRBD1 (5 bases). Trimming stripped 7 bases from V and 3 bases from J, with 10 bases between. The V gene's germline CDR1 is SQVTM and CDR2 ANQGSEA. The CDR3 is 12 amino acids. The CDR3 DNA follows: TGCAGCGCCGGACACCTCAATCAGCCCCAGCATTTT. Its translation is CSAGHLNQPQHF.